A selection of T cell receptor beta chains follows, all from one sample in a study of CD8 T cells in Susac syndrome. TCRdb analysed the immunoSEQ multiplex PCR reads with MiXCR anew, one entry per CDR3 protein. Of about 94,000 distinct CDR3 sequences listed, just under 95% are singletons. The sample taken for sequencing was CD4+ T cells from PBMCs. The receptors here all came from a human donor with Susac syndrome. CDR3s include the opening cysteine and the closing phenylalanine or tryptophan. The D gene is left open where the match is weak. Not all rows give a size; the values are once, few, many and, for expanded clones, a class.

J | size | D | V | CDR3 | DNA
TRBJ2-7 | . | TRBD2 | TRBV5-1 | CASSPALAGVSYEQYF | TGCGCCAGCAGCCCAGCACTAGCGGGGGTATCCTACGAGCAGTACTTC
TRBJ2-5 | . | . | TRBV5-1 | CASSPWTPDETQYF | TGCGCCAGCAGCCCCTGGACACCAGACGAGACCCAGTACTTC
TRBJ2-7 | . | . | TRBV29-1 | CSVGPSGSTYGEQYF | TGCAGCGTCGGCCCCTCGGGCAGTACTTATGGCGAGCAGTACTTC
TRBJ1-4 | . | . | TRBV5-1 | CASSPRPIPTTNEKLFF | TGCGCCAGCAGCCCCCGACCGATACCTACAACTAATGAAAAACTGTTTTTT
TRBJ2-5 | . | TRBD2 | TRBV4-2 | CASSQGLAGFRETQYF | TGTGCCAGCAGCCAGGGACTAGCGGGCTTCCGGGAGACCCAGTACTTC
TRBJ1-5 | . | . | TRBV7-2 | CASSSLGGAQGNQPQHF | TGTGCCAGCAGCTCGTTAGGGGGGGCGCAGGGGAATCAGCCCCAGCATTTT
TRBJ2-7 | . | TRBD1 | TRBV25-1 | CASSGTQGGYEQYF | TGTGCCAGCAGTGGTACACAGGGGGGCTACGAGCAGTACTTC
TRBJ2-7 | few | . | TRBV4-2 | CASSIQPGEHEQYF | TGTGCCAGCAGCATCCAGCCAGGGGAACACGAGCAGTACTTC
TRBJ2-5 | . | . | TRBV12-3/TRBV12-4 | CASSPTSVETQYF | TGTGCCAGCAGTCCCACTTCCGTTGAGACCCAGTACTTC
TRBJ1-4 | . | TRBD1 | TRBV2 | CASSEVQGALGEKLFF | TGTGCCAGCAGTGAAGTACAGGGGGCGCTCGGGGAAAAACTGTTTTTT
TRBJ2-3 | . | . | TRBV10-3 | CAISGPRALTGTDTQYF | TGTGCCATCAGTGGGCCCCGCGCGCTTACCGGCACAGATACGCAGTATTTT
TRBJ2-3 | . | TRBD2 | TRBV27 | CASSIGGGPTDTQYF | TGTGCCAGCAGTATCGGCGGGGGGCCCACAGATACGCAGTATTTT
TRBJ1-2 | . | . | TRBV3-1 | CASSQSPGAYGYTF | TGTGCCAGCAGCCAGAGCCCGGGAGCCTATGGCTACACCTTC
TRBJ2-3 | . | . | TRBV19 | CASRAEPTDTQYF | TGTGCCAGTAGAGCGGAGCCCACAGATACGCAGTATTTT
TRBJ1-4 | . | . | TRBV13 | CASSLYSRDRGRRDPHGKLFF | TGTGCCAGCAGCTTATATTCGAGGGATAGGGGACGGAGAGACCCCCATGGAAAACTGTTTTTT
TRBJ1-1 | . | . | TRBV28 | CASSGDRLNTEAFF | TGTGCCAGCAGTGGAGACAGGTTGAACACTGAAGCTTTCTTT
TRBJ2-3 | . | TRBD1 | TRBV5-4 | CASSPRTGGFTDTQYF | TGTGCCAGCAGCCCCCGGACAGGGGGCTTCACAGATACGCAGTATTTT
TRBJ2-1 | . | . | TRBV20-1 | CSASISHYNEQFF | TGCAGTGCTAGTATATCCCACTACAATGAGCAGTTCTTC
TRBJ1-6 | once | TRBD1 | TRBV29-1 | CSARDRYNSPLHF | TGCAGCGCCCGGGACAGGTATAATTCACCCCTCCACTTT
TRBJ2-3 | . | . | TRBV12-3/TRBV12-4 | CASSPPGRPDTQYF | TGTGCCAGCAGTCCACCGGGACGCCCAGATACGCAGTATTTT
TRBJ1-5 | . | TRBD1 | TRBV16 | CASSSGDRANQPQHF | TGTGCCAGCAGCTCCGGGGACAGGGCGAATCAGCCCCAGCATTTT